The sequence of this TCR beta chain was determined in a study of cytomegalovirus exposure and HLA in healthy donors. Study results and caveats: In vitro data verified a few CMV-associated chains as specific for CMV antigens.

Trimming cost V 3 bases and J 0 bases; bases outside gene matches: 3. CDR3 length: 15 residues. Germline V gives CDR1 SGDLS, CDR2 YYNGEE. The PCR made use of 60 Vbeta and 13 Jbeta primers. Clones were sequenced by immunoSEQ multiplex PCR, and TCRdb holds only the in-frame ones, with some missing. This sample has roughly 80,000 clones, with 62% found just once. Of note for this clone: Its antigen is currently unknown.

The receptor's source is a male donor in good health and CMV-seropositive. Sequences were obtained from PBMCs. The chain employs TRBV9 and TRBJ2-3, with 8 bases fitting TRBD1. The CDR3 is CASSGQGASTDTQYF. CDR3 bases: TGTGCCAGCAGCGGCCAGGGGGCGAGCACAGATACGCAGTATTTT.